This T cell receptor (beta chain) appears in the sequencing data of a study of PD-1 blockade in classical Hodgkin lymphoma (TCRdb year 2020). About the investigation overall: Nivolumab dosing was 3 mg/kg intravenously every 2 weeks, continuing until either disease progression or unacceptable toxicity. The study used CyTOF and TCR beta sequencing to define a peripheral blood immune signature of response to PD-1 blockade in classical Hodgkin lymphoma. General study outcomes and caveats: Baseline TCR diversity was reported to be lower in newly diagnosed patients than in healthy donors and to be lower still in relapsed/refractory patients. A significant rise by C4D1 was seen in CD4+ but not CD8+ TCR diversity (p=0.0027 vs p=0.16), with the rise being most apparent in complete responders (p=0.02). Trial patients with a complete response had baseline diversity similar to that of newly diagnosed patients, while partial responders and progressors had significantly lower diversity. Only a single clinical trial cohort was studied, and what caused the repertoire differences, possibly disease activity or prior therapy, remained undefined. Lower diversity was observed in patients in whom nivolumab was started less than 1 year after ASCT, and these patients were excluded from later analyses so that confounding by immune reconstitution would be avoided.

This specimen's time point label, per the study, means: cycle 4 day 1 (C4D1), after less than 7 weeks of nivolumab. Relapse after autologous stem cell transplantation had occurred in all trial patients, and cohorts A, B and C were distinguished by prior brentuximab vedotin exposure. A Miltenyi CD4+ T cell isolation kit was used for magnetic negative selection to purify CD4+ T cells from thawed PBMCs. The trial cohort comprised some 60 patients with relapsed/refractory classical Hodgkin lymphoma whose best overall responses were complete response, partial response or progressive disease. In the multi-cohort phase II CheckMate 205 trial, trial patients received single-agent nivolumab. Best overall response was determined by an independent review committee according to the 2007 International Working Group response criteria. Trial PBMCs were obtained immediately prior to nivolumab initiation (C1D1) and on therapy at cycle 2 day 1 and cycle 4 day 1. Peripheral blood was collected in 8 mL Vacutainer Cell Preparation Tubes, from which PBMCs were isolated by centrifugation and then cryopreserved. Purified CD4+ and CD8+ fractions were prepared only for cases with an additional available PBMC sample. Magnetically labelled cells were removed on LS columns in a quadroMACS separator, and the flow-through was collected as the purified fraction.

A remark on this clone: Its specific antigen is unknown. Per-nucleotide qualities are absent, and no much larger clonotype sits a single base away.

Genomic DNA was isolated using the Qiagen DNeasy kit from unsorted PBMCs as well as from negatively selected CD4+ and CD8+ fractions. Amplification of TCR beta CDR3 regions was done by immunoSEQ multiplex PCR with primers that anneal to V and J segments. A synthetic immune receptor repertoire was used to minimize amplification bias, and any residual bias was removed computationally once sequencing was done. The study's own analysis went as follows. Repertoire diversity was quantified as the Shannon entropy index using custom Python scripts. Unsorted, CD4+ and CD8+ repertoires were examined separately, except in combined analyses, for which CD4+ and CD8+ sequences were merged in silico. A clone was considered expanded if an increase in frequency of at least 2-fold after treatment relative to C1D1 was found, and a pseudocount of 0.5 was applied to clones undetected at baseline. Clones with 0 or 1 copy at C1D1 were classified as singleton clones, and clones with 2 or more copies were classified as non-singleton clones. Clones expanded in unsorted samples were assigned a CD4+, CD8+ or unknown annotation through matching of protein sequences in sorted samples from the same patient. Wilcoxon tests on paired samples were used to test changes in diversity from C1D1 to C4D1. TCRdb carries this immuneACCESS record with in-frame sequences only. Its versions omit some clonotypes, under half of them owing to an unresolved V gene in the studies checked, with the rest unexplained. The V and J calls and clone size are taken from that table; D and trimming were inferred from the DNA. Recorded for this sample are 30,000 or so clones; roughly 80% of them occurred a single time. The biggest ten clones account for over 0.6% of the sample.

Between the V and J ends, shortened by 5 bases and 9 bases respectively, the junction contains 16 bases. CDR1 SGHDN and CDR2 FVKESK are derived from the germline V gene. The CDR3, cysteine through phenylalanine, is 14 amino acids long. Solely the CDR3 DNA is kept, with 42 bases framed from the first base. The origin of this receptor is a human donor with classical Hodgkin lymphoma. The receptor chain draws on TRBV14 and TRBJ1-4; 5 matching bases give a weak D call of TRBD1. The starting material was CD4+ T cells from blood, obtained before the fourth cycle of nivolumab. The CDR3 is CASSISGGSKKLFF. The nucleotide sequence reads TGTGCCAGCAGCATCTCGGGGGGGTCGAAAAAACTGTTTTTT.